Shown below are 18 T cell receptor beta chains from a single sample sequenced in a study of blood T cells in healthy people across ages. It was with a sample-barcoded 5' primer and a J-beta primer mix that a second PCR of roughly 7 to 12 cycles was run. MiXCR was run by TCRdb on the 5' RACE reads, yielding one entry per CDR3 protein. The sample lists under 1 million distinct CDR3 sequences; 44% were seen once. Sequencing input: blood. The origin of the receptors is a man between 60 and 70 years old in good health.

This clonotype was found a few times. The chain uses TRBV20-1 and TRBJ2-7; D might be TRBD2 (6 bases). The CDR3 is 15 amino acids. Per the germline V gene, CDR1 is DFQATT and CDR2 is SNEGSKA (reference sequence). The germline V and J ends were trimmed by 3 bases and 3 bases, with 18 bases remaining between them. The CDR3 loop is CSASNSGGGNYEQYF. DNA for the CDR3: TGCAGTGCTAGTAATTCCGGGGGTGGAAACTACGAGCAGTACTTC.

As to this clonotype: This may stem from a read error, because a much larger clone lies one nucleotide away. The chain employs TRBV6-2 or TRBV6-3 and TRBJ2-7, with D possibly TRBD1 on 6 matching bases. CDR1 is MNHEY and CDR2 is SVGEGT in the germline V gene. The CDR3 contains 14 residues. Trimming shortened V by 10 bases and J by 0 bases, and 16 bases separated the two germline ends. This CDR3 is CATTRGQTSYEQYF. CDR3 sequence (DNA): TGTGCCACCACCCGGGGACAAACCTCCTACGAGCAGTACTTC.

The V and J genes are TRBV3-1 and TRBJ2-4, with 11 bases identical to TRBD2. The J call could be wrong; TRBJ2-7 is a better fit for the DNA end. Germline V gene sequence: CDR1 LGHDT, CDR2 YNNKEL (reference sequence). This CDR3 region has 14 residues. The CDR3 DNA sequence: TGTGCCAGCAGCCAACTAGCGGGGGGCCACGAGCAGTACTTC. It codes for CASSQLAGGHEQYF.

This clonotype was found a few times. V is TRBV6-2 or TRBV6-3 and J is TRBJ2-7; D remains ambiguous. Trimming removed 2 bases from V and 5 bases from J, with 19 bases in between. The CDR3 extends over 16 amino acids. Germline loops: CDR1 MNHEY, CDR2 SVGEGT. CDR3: CASSYRQTTVIDEQYF. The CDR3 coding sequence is TGTGCCAGCAGTTACCGACAAACTACAGTCATCGACGAGCAGTACTTC.

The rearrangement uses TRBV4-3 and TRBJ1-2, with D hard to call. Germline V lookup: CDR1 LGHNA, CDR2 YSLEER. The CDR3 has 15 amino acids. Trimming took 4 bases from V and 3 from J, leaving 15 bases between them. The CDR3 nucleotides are TGCGCCAGCAGCCCTAGTCGGCAGCCCTACTATGGCTACACCTTC. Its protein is CASSPSRQPYYGYTF.

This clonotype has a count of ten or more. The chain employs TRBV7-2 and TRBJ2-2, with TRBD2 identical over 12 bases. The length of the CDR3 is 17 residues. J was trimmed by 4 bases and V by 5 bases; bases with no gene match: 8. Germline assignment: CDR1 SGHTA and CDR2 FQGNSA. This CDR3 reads CASSPPTSGGPTGELFF. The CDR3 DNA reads TGTGCCAGCAGCCCCCCTACTAGCGGGGGGCCCACCGGGGAGCTGTTTTTT.

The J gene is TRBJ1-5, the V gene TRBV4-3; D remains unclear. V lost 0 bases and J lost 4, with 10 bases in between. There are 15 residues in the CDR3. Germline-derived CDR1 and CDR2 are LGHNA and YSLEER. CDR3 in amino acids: CASSQDMGSNQPQHF. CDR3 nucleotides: TGCGCCAGCAGCCAAGATATGGGAAGTAATCAGCCCCAGCATTTT.

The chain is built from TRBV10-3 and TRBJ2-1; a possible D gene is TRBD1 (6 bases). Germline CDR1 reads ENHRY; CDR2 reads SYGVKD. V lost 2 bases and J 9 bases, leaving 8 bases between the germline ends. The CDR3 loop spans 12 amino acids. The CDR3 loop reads CAISETGREQFF. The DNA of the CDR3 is TGTGCCATCAGTGAGACAGGGCGTGAGCAGTTCTTC.

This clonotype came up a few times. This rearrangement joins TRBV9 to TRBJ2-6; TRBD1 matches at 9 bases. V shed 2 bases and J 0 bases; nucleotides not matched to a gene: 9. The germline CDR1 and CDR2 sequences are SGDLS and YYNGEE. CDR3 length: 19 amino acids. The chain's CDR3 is CASSVAGQGRISGANVLTF. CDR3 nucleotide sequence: TGTGCCAGCAGCGTCGCGGGACAGGGACGAATCTCTGGGGCCAACGTCCTGACTTTC.

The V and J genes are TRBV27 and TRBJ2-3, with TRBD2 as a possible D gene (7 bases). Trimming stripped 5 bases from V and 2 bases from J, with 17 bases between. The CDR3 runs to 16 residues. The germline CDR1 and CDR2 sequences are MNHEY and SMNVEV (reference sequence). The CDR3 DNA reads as TGTGCCAGCAGTCCACGCCCGGGGGGCCTCACAGATACGCAGTATTTT. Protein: CASSPRPGGLTDTQYF.

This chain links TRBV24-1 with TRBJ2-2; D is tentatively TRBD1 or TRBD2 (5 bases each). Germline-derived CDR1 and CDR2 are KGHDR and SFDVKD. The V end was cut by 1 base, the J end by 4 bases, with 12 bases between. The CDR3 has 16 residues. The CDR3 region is CATSDLGRDVTGELFF. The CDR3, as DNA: TGTGCCACCAGTGATTTAGGTAGGGACGTCACCGGGGAGCTGTTTTTT.

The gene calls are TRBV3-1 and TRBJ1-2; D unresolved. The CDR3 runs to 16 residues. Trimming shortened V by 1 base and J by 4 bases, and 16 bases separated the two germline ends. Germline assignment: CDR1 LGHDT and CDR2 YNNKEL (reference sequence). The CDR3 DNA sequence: TGTGCCAGCAGCCAAGGAAGAGGCCGGCCGTCCTATGGCTACACCTTC. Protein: CASSQGRGRPSYGYTF.

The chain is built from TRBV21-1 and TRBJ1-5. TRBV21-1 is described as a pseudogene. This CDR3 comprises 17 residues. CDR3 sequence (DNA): TGTGCCAGCAGCAAAGCCCCAAACGAGAAGGGCAATCAGCCCCAGCATTTT. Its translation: CASSKAPNEKGNQPQHF.

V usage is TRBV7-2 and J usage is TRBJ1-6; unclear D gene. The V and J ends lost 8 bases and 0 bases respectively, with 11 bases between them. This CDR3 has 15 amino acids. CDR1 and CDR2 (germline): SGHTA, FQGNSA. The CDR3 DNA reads TGTGCCAGCCAAAAGGGATTCTCCTATAATTCACCCCTCCACTTT. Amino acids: CASQKGFSYNSPLHF.

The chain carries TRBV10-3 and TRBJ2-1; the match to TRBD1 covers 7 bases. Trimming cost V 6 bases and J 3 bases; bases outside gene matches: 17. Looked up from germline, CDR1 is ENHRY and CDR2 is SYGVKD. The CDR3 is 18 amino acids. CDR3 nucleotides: TGTGCCATCAGGGATCAAGGGGGCCAAATCCAAAACTACAATGAGCAGTTCTTC. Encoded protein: CAIRDQGGQIQNYNEQFF.

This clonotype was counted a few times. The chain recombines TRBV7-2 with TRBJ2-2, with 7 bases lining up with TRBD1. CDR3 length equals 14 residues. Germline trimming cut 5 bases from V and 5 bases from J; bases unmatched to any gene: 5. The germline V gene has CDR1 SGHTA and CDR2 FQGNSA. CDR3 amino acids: CASSASTGTGELFF. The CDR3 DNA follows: TGTGCCAGCAGCGCCTCGACAGGGACCGGGGAGCTGTTTTTT.

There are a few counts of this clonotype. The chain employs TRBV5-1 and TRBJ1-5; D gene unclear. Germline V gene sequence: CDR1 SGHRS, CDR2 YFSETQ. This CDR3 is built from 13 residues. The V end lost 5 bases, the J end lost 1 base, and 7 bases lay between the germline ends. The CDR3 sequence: CASRAESNQPQHF. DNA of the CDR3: TGCGCCAGCAGAGCCGAGAGCAATCAGCCCCAGCATTTT.

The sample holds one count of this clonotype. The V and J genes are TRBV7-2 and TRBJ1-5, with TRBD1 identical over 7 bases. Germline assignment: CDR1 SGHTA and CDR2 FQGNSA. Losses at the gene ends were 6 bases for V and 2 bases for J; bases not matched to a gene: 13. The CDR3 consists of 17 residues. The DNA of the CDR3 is TGTGCCAGCAGTACAAGGACACAGGGGCTAGGCAATCAGCCCCAGCATTTT. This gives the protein CASSTRTQGLGNQPQHF.